A selection of T cell receptor beta chains follows, all from one sample in a study of T-cell memory formation after mild COVID-19. A single record per CDR3 protein comes from TCRdb applying MiXCR to the 5' RACE reads. The sample contains 150,000 to 200,000 distinct CDR3 sequences, around 21% of which appear only once. The sequencing input was PBMCs or a T cell subset sorted from them (not recorded which). These receptors all stem from an adult woman who had mild COVID-19 (a few samples of this study predate the infection). Cell type and time point are not known. CDR3s include the opening cysteine and the closing phenylalanine or tryptophan. Fields, in order: J gene, D gene, clone size, V gene, CDR3 protein, CDR3 DNA. The D gene is left open where the match is weak. The size field is filled for only some rows; it gives once, few, many or a size class.

TRBJ2-3,.,.,TRBV5-6,CASSYPLHTQYF,TGTGCCAGCAGCTACCCGTTGCATACGCAGTATTTT
TRBJ2-3,.,few,TRBV4-3,CASSQGGRGGTDTQYF,TGCGCCAGCAGCCAAGGAGGCAGGGGGGGCACAGATACGCAGTATTTT
TRBJ2-1,.,.,TRBV5-4,CASSEWTIPEQFF,TGTGCCAGCAGCGAATGGACTATCCCTGAGCAGTTCTTC
TRBJ1-1,TRBD1,.,TRBV29-1,CSVDRPGQGATEAFF,TGCAGCGTTGATAGGCCGGGACAGGGGGCCACTGAAGCTTTCTTT
TRBJ2-7,TRBD1,few,TRBV4-1,CASSPGWRTGTHEQYF,TGCGCCAGCAGCCCCGGTTGGCGGACAGGGACGCACGAGCAGTACTTC
TRBJ1-1,.,.,TRBV4-1,CASSQEIAGSPSAFF,TGCGCCAGCAGCCAAGAAATAGCAGGGTCTCCTTCGGCTTTCTTT
TRBJ1-1,.,.,TRBV27,CASSRGRRTEAFF,TGTGCCAGCAGTAGAGGACGGAGGACTGAAGCTTTCTTT
TRBJ1-2,TRBD1,.,TRBV9,CASSSTGQAYTF,TGTGCCAGCAGCTCTACGGGACAGGCTTACACCTTC
TRBJ2-7,TRBD1,.,TRBV5-6,CASSLEGARYEQYF,TGTGCCAGCAGCTTGGAGGGGGCCCGTTACGAGCAGTACTTC
TRBJ1-2,.,.,TRBV4-3,CASSQELATRAGTINYGYTF,TGCGCCAGCAGCCAAGAACTCGCTACAAGGGCAGGAACGATTAACTATGGCTACACCTTC
TRBJ2-6,.,many,TRBV15,CATSRQSTSGANVLTF,TGTGCCACCAGCAGGCAGTCTACCTCTGGGGCCAACGTCCTGACTTTC
TRBJ2-1,TRBD1,few,TRBV4-1,CASSRDRGRENEQFF,TGCGCCAGCAGTCGCGACAGGGGGCGGGAGAATGAGCAGTTCTTC
TRBJ2-3,.,.,TRBV5-1,CASSPPLDGRSTDTQYF,TGCGCCAGCAGCCCTCCTCTTGACGGCCGTAGCACAGATACGCAGTATTTT
TRBJ1-2,.,few,TRBV6-1,CASCLGDNYGYTF,TGTGCCAGCTGCCTGGGAGATAACTATGGCTACACCTTC
TRBJ2-1,TRBD2,.,TRBV12-3/TRBV12-4,CASSLMGLAGGEQFF,TGTGCCAGCAGTTTAATGGGACTAGCGGGTGGTGAGCAGTTCTTC
TRBJ2-1,TRBD2,.,TRBV5-1,CASQILADSYNEQFF,TGCGCCAGCCAAATCCTAGCGGACTCCTACAATGAGCAGTTCTTC
TRBJ2-1,TRBD2,few,TRBV13,CASSAGLAGDNEQFF,TGTGCCAGCAGCGCGGGACTAGCGGGGGACAATGAGCAGTTCTTC
TRBJ2-1,TRBD2,.,TRBV27,CASSSPGLEEEEQFF,TGTGCCAGCAGTTCCCCGGGACTAGAGGAAGAAGAGCAGTTCTTC
TRBJ2-4,.,few,TRBV7-7,CASSLDVQGPIQYF,TGTGCTAGCAGCTTAGACGTACAGGGCCCTATTCAGTACTTC
TRBJ1-1,.,.,TRBV5-6,CASSLSGLGGPNTEAFF,TGTGCCAGCAGCTTGTCCGGTTTGGGGGGGCCGAACACTGAAGCTTTCTTT
TRBJ2-5,.,few,TRBV7-9,CASSFRDAGEFETQYF,TGTGCCAGCAGCTTTCGCGACGCAGGGGAATTCGAGACCCAGTACTTC
TRBJ1-4,TRBD1,.,TRBV12-3/TRBV12-4,CASRGRGPFNEKLFF,TGTGCCAGCAGGGGGAGGGGGCCTTTTAATGAAAAACTGTTTTTT
TRBJ1-6,.,.,TRBV9,CASSYRDSPLHF,TGTGCCAGCAGCTACCGTGATTCACCCCTCCACTTT
TRBJ2-3,TRBD2,.,TRBV4-3,CASSQSGRGVTDTQYF,TGCGCCAGCAGCCAAAGCGGGAGGGGGGTCACAGATACGCAGTATTTT
TRBJ1-2,TRBD1,.,TRBV20-1,CSARDQGPQGGPNYGYTF,TGCAGTGCTAGAGATCAGGGCCCACAGGGGGGACCTAACTATGGCTACACCTTC
TRBJ1-2,.,.,TRBV5-1,CASSLAGQFYGYTF,TGCGCCAGCAGCCTGGCTGGGCAATTCTATGGCTACACCTTC